The 20 T cell receptor beta chains listed next were all sequenced from one sample in a study of T cells in Graves' hyperthyroidism and ophthalmopathy. What was amplified from RNA transcripts were TCR beta CDR3 regions. The HTBI primer set was used in a first-round RT-PCR of the TCR CDR3. Each CDR3 protein is one row after TCRdb ran MiXCR on the multiplex PCR reads. The table lists around 430,000 distinct CDR3 sequences, about 15% of them singletons. What was sequenced was blood. The receptors come from a woman in her 30s with Graves' hyperthyroidism.

This clonotype has only a few counts. The gene calls are TRBV6-1 and TRBJ1-5, with D possibly being TRBD1 (5 bases). V gave up 5 bases and J gave up 3 bases, with 14 bases separating them. The CDR3 runs to 15 residues. Germline loops: CDR1 MNHNS, CDR2 SASEGT. The CDR3 DNA sequence: TGTGCCAGCAGTCCTCTGACAGCGAACAATCAGCCCCAGCATTTT. It is translated as CASSPLTANNQPQHF.

This clonotype was observed many times. The chain is built from TRBV25-1 and TRBJ2-7, with TRBD2 matching 13 bases. The CDR3 is 17 residues long. The junction had 10 bases not matched to a gene; V was cut back by 1 base and J by 7 bases. Germline assignment: CDR1 MGHDK and CDR2 SYGVNS. CDR3 region: CASSEWRLAGGFREQYF. The CDR3 nucleotides are TGTGCCAGCAGTGAATGGAGACTAGCGGGAGGTTTTAGGGAGCAGTACTTC.

This rearrangement joins TRBV7-3 to TRBJ2-2; weak D call: TRBD1 (6 bases). Germline CDR1 and CDR2: SGHTA and FQGTGA. V shed 5 bases and J shed 4 bases, with 11 bases lying between them. The CDR3 totals 14 residues. The CDR3 sequence is CASSKDRITGELFF. The CDR3 DNA reads TGTGCCAGCAGCAAGGACAGAATCACCGGGGAGCTGTTTTTT.

In its sample, this clonotype was seen many times. This chain uses TRBV7-9 with TRBJ2-3, with 10 bases matching TRBD2. V lost 3 bases and J lost 3; bases outside the gene matches: 3. The CDR3 is 15 amino acids. From germline, CDR1 is SEHNR and CDR2 FQNEAQ (reference sequence). The CDR3 here is CASSFGLAETDTQYF. CDR3 DNA: TGTGCCAGCAGCTTCGGACTAGCGGAAACAGATACGCAGTATTTT.

Ten or more counts support this clonotype. The chain joins TRBV6-5 to TRBJ2-1, with TRBD2 matching 8 bases. The V and J ends lost 0 bases and 9 bases, in that order; junction bases with no gene match: 4. The CDR3 has 14 residues. Germline loops: CDR1 MNHEY, CDR2 SVGAGI. CDR3 bases: TGTGCCAGCAGTTACTCGACGGGAGGGGCTGAGCAGTTCTTC. The encoded protein is CASSYSTGGAEQFF.

This clonotype was seen a handful of times. V usage is TRBV7-9 and J usage is TRBJ2-1; 10 bases line up with TRBD1. Trimming took 5 bases from V and 1 from J; bases not matched to a gene: 5. The CDR3 extends over 16 amino acids. In germline, CDR1 is SEHNR, CDR2 FQNEAQ (reference sequence). Here the CDR3 DNA reads TGTGCCAGCAGCCCAGACAGGGGGCGATCCTACAATGAGCAGTTCTTC. It specifies CASSPDRGRSYNEQFF.

This clonotype was seen repeatedly, ten times or more. This chain links TRBV20-1 with TRBJ2-7; TRBD1 might be the D (6 bases). The CDR3 is made up of 16 amino acids. Between the trimmed V and J ends, which lost 0 bases and 2 bases, there was a span of 17 bases. Germline V lookup: CDR1 DFQATT, CDR2 SNEGSKA (reference sequence). Written as DNA, the CDR3 is TGCAGTGCTAGAGACCAACGGACAGTCTCTACCTACGAGCAGTACTTC. Its translation: CSARDQRTVSTYEQYF.

This clonotype was counted ten times or more. CDR3 DNA: TGTGCCAGCGGTAACCAGGGTCCGAACACTGAAGCTTTCTTT. It specifies CASGNQGPNTEAFF. The chain links TRBV6-1 to TRBJ1-1, with a weak D call TRBD1 (5 bases). Germline CDR1 MNHNS, CDR2 SASEGT. The ends were cut back, 8 bases at V and 1 base at J, with 14 bases in the middle. The CDR3 contains 14 residues.

The CDR3 DNA reads TGTGCCAGCAGCCAACGTTCCGGAACAACTAATGAAAAACTGTTTTTT. Its translation is CASSQRSGTTNEKLFF. This chain links TRBV5-5 with TRBJ1-4, with D uncertain. Germline-derived CDR1 and CDR2 are SGHKS and YYEKEE (reference sequence). V lost 4 bases, J lost 0 bases, and 13 bases lay in between. This CDR3 comprises 16 residues.

Many counts were recorded for this clonotype. The V gene is TRBV4-1, the J gene TRBJ2-3; no firm D call. Germline loops: CDR1 MGHRA, CDR2 YSYEKL. Trimming took 1 base from V and 0 from J, leaving 11 bases between them. This CDR3 region has 16 residues. The CDR3 here is CASSQVASPSTDTQYF. As DNA, the CDR3 is TGCGCCAGCAGCCAAGTGGCCAGCCCTAGCACAGATACGCAGTATTTT.

This clonotype was seen at least ten times. The chain employs TRBV28 and TRBJ2-1, with unresolved D. V shed 8 bases and J shed 5 bases, with 16 bases lying between them. Germline lookup yields CDR1 MDHEN and CDR2 SYDVKM. The CDR3 consists of 14 residues. The CDR3 nucleotides read TGTGCCAGCCCAAAAAGGCGTACCGACAATGAGCAGTTCTTC. Its protein is CASPKRRTDNEQFF.

This clonotype turned up a few times. The V gene is TRBV6-8, the J gene TRBJ1-2; possible D gene TRBD1, 5 bases. Germline CDR1 MNHGY, CDR2 SAAAGT. Trimming removed 6 bases from V and 4 bases from J, with 18 bases in between. The CDR3 runs to 15 residues. The CDR3 region is CASRTWDPVIYGYTF. The CDR3 nucleotides read TGTGCCAGCAGGACATGGGACCCGGTAATCTATGGCTACACCTTC.

This clonotype appeared many times. This CDR3 reads CASSPQGPNYGYTF. Written as DNA, the CDR3 is TGTGCCAGCTCACCGCAAGGGCCCAACTATGGCTACACCTTC. The rearrangement links TRBV18 to TRBJ1-2; D not resolved. In germline, CDR1 is KGHSH, CDR2 LQKENI. Trimming removed 3 bases at V and 2 bases at J, with 10 bases between. CDR3 length: 14 amino acids. Full variable domain (outside the CDR3, taken from reference TRBV18 and TRBJ1-2): NAGVMQNPRHLVRRRGQEARLRCSPMKGHSHVYWYRQLPEEGLKFMVYLQKENIIDESGMPKERFSAEFPKEGPSILRIQQVVRGDSAAYFCASSPQGPNYGYTFGSGTRLTVV.

Many counts were recorded for this clonotype. This chain uses TRBV12-3 or TRBV12-4 with TRBJ2-7, with TRBD1 matching 11 bases. After removal of 0 bases from V and 6 bases from J, the junction contained 4 bases not matched to a gene. CDR3 length: 15 residues. The CDR3 protein is CASSLALGQGGEQYF. The CDR3 nucleotides read TGTGCCAGCAGTTTAGCGCTGGGACAGGGGGGCGAGCAGTACTTC.

A few counts support this clonotype. The chain joins TRBV20-1 to TRBJ2-7; 8 bases are shared with TRBD1. V gave up 1 base and J gave up 3 bases; unmatched junction bases: 8. This CDR3 has 15 amino acids. From germline, CDR1 is DFQATT and CDR2 SNEGSKA (reference sequence). CDR3 sequence (DNA): TGCAGTGCTAGAGGGCCCAACAGGGGGAACTACGAGCAGTACTTC. Translating gives CSARGPNRGNYEQYF.

The chain combines TRBV28 with TRBJ1-3; perhaps TRBD1 as D (5 bases). CDR3 length equals 16 residues. V shed 6 bases and J shed 3 bases, with 18 bases lying between them. CDR1 MDHEN and CDR2 SYDVKM come from the germline V gene. CDR3 nucleotides: TGTGCCAGCAGCTCGAGGAGAGGGGCCGGTGGAAACACCATATATTTT. Protein sequence: CASSSRRGAGGNTIYF.

This clonotype was observed at least ten times. V gene TRBV12-3 or TRBV12-4 combines with J gene TRBJ2-7; TRBD1 is a possible D gene (7 bases). The CDR3 extends over 14 amino acids. Trimming pared 7 bases from V and 0 bases from J, leaving 13 bases between. In DNA, the CDR3 is TGTGCCAGCACTCGGAGGGACAGCTCCTACGAGCAGTACTTC. Translated, it gives CASTRRDSSYEQYF.

V and J are TRBV12-3 or TRBV12-4 and TRBJ2-5, with D perhaps TRBD2 (6 bases). V was cut by 5 bases and J by 5 bases, with 21 bases left in between. The CDR3 loop spans 16 amino acids. CDR3 DNA: TGTGCCAGCAGTACTTTAGCGGCCAAGGATAGGGAGACCCAGTACTTC. It yields the protein CASSTLAAKDRETQYF.

This sequence joins TRBV2 and TRBJ2-7; D is ambiguous. The CDR3 covers 12 residues. V gave up 0 bases and J gave up 6 bases, with 6 bases separating them. Germline lookup yields CDR1 SNHLY and CDR2 FYNNEI. The CDR3 loop reads CASSEAGSEQYF. The CDR3 DNA reads TGTGCCAGCAGTGAAGCAGGCTCCGAGCAGTACTTC. Based on the CDR3 plus reference TRBV2 and TRBJ2-7, the full variable domain is EPEVTQTPSHQVTQMGQEVILRCVPISNHLYFYWYRQILGQKVEFLVSFYNNEISEKSEIFDDQFSVERPDGSNFTLKIRSTKLEDSAMYFCASSEAGSEQYFGPGTRLTVT.

Comment on this clonotype: This may arise from a read error, as a much more abundant clone is one base away. The rearrangement uses TRBV19 and TRBJ2-5; the D gene could be TRBD1 or TRBD2 (5 bases each). This CDR3 spans 15 amino acids. Per the germline V gene, CDR1 is LNHDA and CDR2 is SQIVND (reference sequence). The CDR3 protein is CASSKSTVLGETRYF. The DNA of the CDR3 is TGTGCCAGTAGTAAATCGACAGTGCTAGGGGAGACCCGGTACTTC.